The entry below describes one T cell receptor beta chain. Its antigen is not known. Method: immunoSEQ multiplex PCR; TCRdb's copy keeps in-frame clones and lacks some. The repertoire has some 150,000 clones, about 88% of them found once; the top ten carry 20% to 25%. The record originates from a study of cytomegalovirus exposure and HLA in healthy donors. Study outcomes and limitations: The dataset shows that most TCR sequences were rare, while some public TCRs occurred in many donors. In the approximately 130 validation repertoires, more than 85% of cluster scores exceeded 0, per a later analysis.

The V gene lost 6 bases and the J gene lost 4 bases, with 12 bases spanning the gap. CDR3 length: 13 amino acids. CDR1 is MDHEN and CDR2 is SYDVKM in the germline V gene. The receptor was derived from a man younger than 35 in good health and CMV-seropositive. The sequencing sample was made of PBMCs. The chain combines TRBV28 with TRBJ1-2; D is unresolved. This chain's CDR3 is CASSPPAGYGYTF. The CDR3 DNA sequence: TGTGCCAGCAGCCCACCTGCGGGCTATGGCTACACCTTC.